The 25 T cell receptor beta chains below all came from one sample that was sequenced in a study of blood T cell repertoires in COVID-19 (TCRdb year 2020). Libraries were built with the immunoSEQ multiplex PCR assay. TCRdb limited this immuneACCESS table to in-frame rearrangements with V and J called. A share of clones is missing; checked studies link under half to unresolved V genes, and the rest is unexplained. This sample has some 270,000 clones in its table, and about nine tenths of those were observed once. 1.5% to 2% of the sample comes from the top ten. Sequencing was performed on PBMCs or T cells enriched from blood (not recorded which). The receptors derive from a woman aged 40 to 49 who had recovered from COVID-19.

This chain uses TRBV5-1 with TRBJ2-5; D gene ambiguous. Germline values: CDR1 SGHRS, CDR2 YFSETQ. Trimming stripped 4 bases from V and 2 bases from J, with 9 bases between. This CDR3 is 13 amino acids long. Written as DNA, the CDR3 is TGCGCCAGCAGCCACCAGTTACAAGAGACCCAGTACTTC. This gives the protein CASSHQLQETQYF. Full variable domain (missing parts from reference TRBV5-1 and TRBJ2-5): KAGVTQTPRYLIKTRGQQVTLSCSPISGHRSVSWYQQTPGQGLQFLFEYFSETQRNKGNFPGRFSGRQFSNSRSEMNVSTLELGDSALYLCASSHQLQETQYFGPGTRLLVL.

The rearrangement joins TRBV7-9 to TRBJ2-2; D gene unclear. This CDR3 contains 13 residues. CDR1 is SEHNR and CDR2 is FQNEAQ in the germline V gene (reference sequence). V lost 5 bases and J lost 6, with 10 bases in between. CDR3 nucleotides: TGTGCCAGCAGCCAAGCCCGGGCCGGGGAGCTGTTTTTT. Amino acid sequence: CASSQARAGELFF.

The chain links TRBV19 to TRBJ2-2; D is ambiguous. The V end was cut by 3 bases, the J end by 0 bases, with 8 bases between. Germline loops: CDR1 LNHDA, CDR2 SQIVND (reference sequence). The CDR3 extends over 15 amino acids. CDR3 bases: TGTGCCAGTAGTATTCGACAAGCGAACACCGGGGAGCTGTTTTTT. This codes for CASSIRQANTGELFF.

The chain uses TRBV30 and TRBJ2-7; a weak D match, TRBD2 (6 bases). The V end was cut by 2 bases, the J end by 2 bases, with 7 bases between. This CDR3 is 12 amino acids long. Germline-derived CDR1 and CDR2 are GTSNPN and SVGIG (reference sequence). The CDR3 region is CAWSTGAYEQYF. The CDR3 coding sequence is TGTGCCTGGAGTACGGGGGCCTACGAGCAGTACTTC.

The V call is TRBV6-5, the J call TRBJ2-7; a weak D match, TRBD1 (5 bases). The ends were cut back, 5 bases at V and 9 bases at J, with 20 bases in the middle. Per the germline V gene, CDR1 is MNHEY and CDR2 is SVGAGI. CDR3 size: 14 residues. DNA for the CDR3: TGTGCCAGCAGTCGAACAGGAACCGAAGGGGTGCAGTACTTC. This codes for CASSRTGTEGVQYF.

CDR3: CASSPRSGRRTEAFF. Written as DNA, the CDR3 is TGTGCCAGTAGTCCTCGGAGCGGAAGGAGGACTGAAGCTTTCTTT. J is TRBJ1-1 and V is TRBV19; D remains ambiguous. The CDR3 extends over 15 amino acids. Germline CDR1 LNHDA, CDR2 SQIVND (reference sequence). Trimming took 5 bases from V and 5 from J, leaving 18 bases between them.

This clone was observed a single time. The chain carries TRBV9 and TRBJ2-7, with 11 bases fitting TRBD1. With 8 bases clipped from V and 5 bases from J, the junction kept 9 bases outside the gene matches. The CDR3 is made up of 14 amino acids. Per germline, CDR1 SGDLS and CDR2 YYNGEE. The chain's CDR3 is CASSGQGAFHEQYF. The CDR3 DNA reads as TGTGCCAGTAGTGGACAGGGGGCTTTCCACGAGCAGTACTTC.

V and J are TRBV5-1 and TRBJ1-2; possibly TRBD1 for D (6 bases). Trimming cost V 2 bases and J 7 bases, with 15 bases left between them. CDR3 size: 14 residues. Germline V CDR1 and CDR2: SGHRS, YFSETQ. The CDR3 DNA follows: TGCGCCAGCAGCTTAGATACAGGGTATGGTGGCTACACCTTC. It yields the protein CASSLDTGYGGYTF.

The chain joins TRBV7-2 to TRBJ1-4; D unresolved. The CDR3 totals 15 residues. Trimming took off 5 bases at V and 5 bases at J, with 15 bases between the two ends. Germline loops: CDR1 SGHTA, CDR2 FQGNSA. Here the CDR3 DNA reads TGTGCCAGCAGCCTATCCGGGATTAGAAATGAAAAACTGTTTTTT. Its translation is CASSLSGIRNEKLFF. The full variable domain, in which reference TRBV7-2 and TRBJ1-4 provide the parts outside the CDR3, is GAGVSQSPSNKVTEKGKDVELRCDPISGHTALYWYRQSLGQGLEFLIYFQGNSAPDKSGLPSDRFSAERTGGSVSTLTIQRTQQEDSAVYLCASSLSGIRNEKLFFGSGTQLSVL.

A single count supports this clone. The V and J genes are TRBV6-1 and TRBJ1-2; 8 bases are a match to TRBD1. The CDR3 totals 13 residues. Germline V gives CDR1 MNHNS, CDR2 SASEGT. V shed 1 base, J shed 5 bases, and the junction held 0 bases outside the gene matches. CDR3 loop: CASSEDRGYGYTF. Here the CDR3 DNA reads TGTGCCAGCAGTGAAGACAGGGGGTATGGCTACACCTTC.

The chain recombines TRBV6-5 with TRBJ2-7, with D possibly matching TRBD2 (6 bases). Deletions cut 7 bases from V and 2 bases from J, with 12 bases between. Germline CDR1 is MNHEY and CDR2 is SVGAGI. The CDR3 is made up of 13 amino acids. CDR3 coding DNA: TGTGCCAGCATTCGCCTAGCGACCTACGAGCAGTACTTC. It yields the protein CASIRLATYEQYF.

The rearrangement uses TRBV6-6 and TRBJ1-3; TRBD1 agrees at 9 bases. V lost 5 bases and J lost 1; bases outside the gene matches: 15. The CDR3 extends over 19 amino acids. CDR1 and CDR2 (germline): MNHNY, SVGAGI (reference sequence). The CDR3: CASSRGQGLLPTSGNTIYF. CDR3 DNA: TGTGCCAGCAGTCGTGGACAGGGGCTTTTACCTACGTCTGGAAACACCATATATTTT.

CDR3 protein: CSASVGSGSSGANVLTF. As DNA, the CDR3 is TGCAGTGCTAGTGTCGGGTCAGGGTCCTCTGGGGCCAACGTCCTGACTTTC. V gene TRBV20-1 combines with J gene TRBJ2-6; D possibly corresponds to TRBD1 (5 bases). Trimming took 3 bases from V and 0 from J, leaving 15 bases between them. Germline assignment: CDR1 DFQATT and CDR2 SNEGSKA (reference sequence). There are 17 residues in the CDR3.

The chain combines TRBV24-1 with TRBJ2-2; weak D call: TRBD2 (5 bases). This CDR3 contains 13 residues. Germline V gene sequence: CDR1 KGHDR, CDR2 SFDVKD. V was clipped by 7 bases and J by 5 bases, with 10 bases between them. The CDR3 here is CATRDSGTGELFF. The CDR3 DNA sequence: TGTGCCACCAGGGACTCTGGAACCGGGGAGCTGTTTTTT.

The chain carries TRBV5-1 and TRBJ2-1, with TRBD2 as a possible D gene (7 bases). V lost 4 bases, J lost 1 base, and 15 bases lay in between. Germline loops: CDR1 SGHRS, CDR2 YFSETQ. This CDR3 is built from 16 residues. As DNA, the CDR3 is TGCGCCAGCAGCCGGGGTGCGGGGGCTTCCTACAATGAGCAGTTCTTC. This codes for CASSRGAGASYNEQFF.

The CDR3 spells CASSPGSSGGIQETQYF. The CDR3 region has the DNA TGCGCCAGCAGCCCTGGCTCTAGCGGGGGGATACAAGAGACCCAGTACTTC. The rearrangement joins TRBV5-1 to TRBJ2-5; 11 bases map to TRBD2. The CDR3 totals 17 residues. Losses at the gene ends were 4 bases for V and 2 bases for J; bases not matched to a gene: 10. Germline CDR1 is SGHRS and CDR2 is YFSETQ. The variable domain in full, completed from reference TRBV5-1 and TRBJ2-5, reads KAGVTQTPRYLIKTRGQQVTLSCSPISGHRSVSWYQQTPGQGLQFLFEYFSETQRNKGNFPGRFSGRQFSNSRSEMNVSTLELGDSALYLCASSPGSSGGIQETQYFGPGTRLLVL.

The V and J genes are TRBV30 and TRBJ2-2; 8 nucleotides match TRBD1. The germline V gene encodes CDR1 GTSNPN and CDR2 SVGIG (reference sequence). This CDR3 is built from 14 residues. Trimming cost V 3 bases and J 6 bases; bases outside gene matches: 6. In DNA form, the CDR3 reads TGTGCCTGGAGCCCCGGACAGGGACCCGGGGAGCTGTTTTTT. Amino acids: CAWSPGQGPGELFF.

The chain carries TRBV6-5 and TRBJ2-1, with TRBD1 as a possible D gene (5 bases). The germline V gene has CDR1 MNHEY and CDR2 SVGAGI. This CDR3 is 13 amino acids long. V dropped 6 bases and J dropped 7 bases, with 13 bases sitting between them. Here the CDR3 reads CASRANPGNEQFF. CDR3 DNA: TGTGCCAGCAGAGCCAACCCAGGGAATGAGCAGTTCTTC.

This clone was recorded only once. The CDR3 is CASSFAGSPLHF. As DNA, the CDR3 is TGTGCCAGCAGTTTTGCAGGTTCACCCCTCCACTTT. The chain employs TRBV12-3 or TRBV12-4 and TRBJ1-6; D unclear. V lost 3 bases, J lost 9 bases, and 6 bases lay in between. CDR3 length: 12 amino acids.

The chain has TRBV7-2 and TRBJ2-3; 12 nucleotides align to TRBD2. The trim removed 6 bases at V and 5 bases at J, leaving 6 bases unmatched. The CDR3 is made up of 15 amino acids. Per the germline V gene, CDR1 is SGHTA and CDR2 is FQGNSA. The CDR3 sequence is CASSNLAGGRDTQYF. In DNA, the CDR3 is TGTGCCAGCAGTAACCTAGCGGGAGGGAGAGATACGCAGTATTTT.

The chain carries TRBV7-2 and TRBJ2-7; 12 bases match TRBD1. Germline V CDR1 and CDR2: SGHTA, FQGNSA. Trimming cost V 4 bases and J 5 bases; bases outside gene matches: 9. The CDR3 sequence is 16 residues long. The DNA for the CDR3 is TGTGCCAGCAGCTCGTACCGGGACAGGGGGCGACACGAGCAGTACTTC. Amino acid sequence: CASSSYRDRGRHEQYF.

V usage is TRBV18 and J usage is TRBJ2-7, with 7 bases that match TRBD1. The CDR3 sequence is 14 residues long. Germline CDR1 is KGHSH and CDR2 is LQKENI. V was pared by 3 bases and J by 7 bases, with 9 bases of the junction left unmatched. This CDR3 is CASSPGTAQGEQYF. CDR3 sequence (DNA): TGTGCCAGCTCACCCGGGACAGCCCAGGGGGAGCAGTACTTC.

CDR3 sequence (DNA): TGTGCCAGCAGCTTTCCCCAGGGGTTGGACTATGGCTACACCTTC. This encodes CASSFPQGLDYGYTF. This chain links TRBV5-4 with TRBJ1-2; the D gene is possibly TRBD1 (6 bases). This CDR3 is 15 amino acids long. V was trimmed by 2 bases and J by 3 bases, leaving 14 bases between them. Looked up from germline, CDR1 is SGHNT and CDR2 is YYREEE (reference sequence).

V is TRBV2 and J is TRBJ2-7; weak D call: TRBD2 (6 bases). The CDR3 has 14 amino acids. The germline gives CDR1 SNHLY, CDR2 FYNNEI. Trimming left V 5 bases short and J 3 bases short, with 14 bases between. The CDR3 here is CASSRGTGIYEQYF. CDR3 coding DNA: TGTGCCAGCAGTCGCGGGACGGGGATCTACGAGCAGTACTTC. The full variable domain, rest sourced from reference TRBV2 and TRBJ2-7, is EPEVTQTPSHQVTQMGQEVILRCVPISNHLYFYWYRQILGQKVEFLVSFYNNEISEKSEIFDDQFSVERPDGSNFTLKIRSTKLEDSAMYFCASSRGTGIYEQYFGPGTRLTVT.

The rearrangement uses TRBV19 and TRBJ1-4, with D tentatively TRBD1 (6 bases). V was clipped by 5 bases and J by 5 bases, with 12 bases between them. Per the germline V gene, CDR1 is LNHDA and CDR2 is SQIVND (reference sequence). The CDR3 has 14 residues. CDR3 DNA sequence: TGTGCCAGTAGTTACAGGGCTAGGAATGAAAAACTGTTTTTT. This codes for CASSYRARNEKLFF.